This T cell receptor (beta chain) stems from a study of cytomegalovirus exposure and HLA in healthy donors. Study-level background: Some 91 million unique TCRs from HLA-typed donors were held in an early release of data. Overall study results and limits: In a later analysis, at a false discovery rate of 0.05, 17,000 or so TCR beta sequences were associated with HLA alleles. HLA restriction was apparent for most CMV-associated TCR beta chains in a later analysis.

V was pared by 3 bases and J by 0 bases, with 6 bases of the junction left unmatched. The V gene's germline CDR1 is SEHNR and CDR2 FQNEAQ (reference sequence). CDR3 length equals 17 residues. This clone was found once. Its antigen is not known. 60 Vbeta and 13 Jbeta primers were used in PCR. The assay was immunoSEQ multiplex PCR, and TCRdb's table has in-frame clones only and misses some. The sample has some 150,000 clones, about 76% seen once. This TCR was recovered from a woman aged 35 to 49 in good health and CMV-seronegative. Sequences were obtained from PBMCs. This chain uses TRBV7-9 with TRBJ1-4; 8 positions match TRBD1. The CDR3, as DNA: TGTGCCAGCAGCTTTAGGGGACAGGCAACAACTAATGAAAAACTGTTTTTT. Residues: CASSFRGQATTNEKLFF. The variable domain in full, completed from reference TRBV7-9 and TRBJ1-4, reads DTGVSQNPRHKITKRGQNVTFRCDPISEHNRLYWYRQTLGQGPEFLTYFQNEAQLEKSRLLSDRFSAERPKGSFSTLEIQRTEQGDSAMYLCASSFRGQATTNEKLFFGSGTQLSVL.